Below, 3 T cell receptor beta chains from the same sample are listed, as sequenced in a study of PD-1 and CTLA-4 blockade in melanoma (dated by TCRdb to about 2021). Receptors were amplified or captured by the immunoSEQ multiplex PCR assay. TCRdb's version of the immuneACCESS table is confined to in-frame rearrangements and falls short of the full clone set. An unresolved V gene accounts for under half of the shortfall where checked; the remainder is of unknown origin. Here the sample has approximately 17,000 clones; under 85% occur a single time. About 17% of the sample rests with the top ten. Here the sequenced sample was CD8+ T cells from peripheral blood, taken before anti-PD-1 treatment. The receptors originated from a human donor with melanoma.

The CDR3 loop is CASSSGRATYEQYF. The CDR3 coding sequence is TGTGCCAGCAGCTCTGGCCGGGCTACCTACGAGCAGTACTTC. The V call is TRBV5-5, the J call TRBJ2-7; no clear D. The CDR3 has 14 residues. The V end lost 3 bases, the J end lost 2 bases, and 12 bases lay between the germline ends. Germline V gene lookup returns CDR1 SGHKS and CDR2 YYEKEE (reference sequence).

Notes on this clone: Germline is not matched at one junction end, which may reflect a read error. This sequence joins TRBV2 and TRBJ1-2; D is unresolved. From germline, CDR1 is SNHLY and CDR2 FYNNEI. The CDR3 length is 15 residues. As DNA, the CDR3 is TGTGCCAGCAGAGAAGACCCTATCAGCTACTATGGCTACACCTTC. Translated: CASREDPISYYGYTF.

This clone has more than one count but fewer than ten. This rearrangement joins TRBV5-1 to TRBJ1-5; tentative D call: TRBD1 (6 bases). The germline V gene encodes CDR1 SGHRS and CDR2 YFSETQ. This CDR3 has 15 amino acids. V shed 0 bases and J shed 5 bases, with 12 bases lying between them. CDR3 residues: CASSLGQGRDQPQHF. The CDR3, as DNA: TGCGCCAGCAGCTTGGGGCAGGGGCGCGATCAGCCCCAGCATTTT.